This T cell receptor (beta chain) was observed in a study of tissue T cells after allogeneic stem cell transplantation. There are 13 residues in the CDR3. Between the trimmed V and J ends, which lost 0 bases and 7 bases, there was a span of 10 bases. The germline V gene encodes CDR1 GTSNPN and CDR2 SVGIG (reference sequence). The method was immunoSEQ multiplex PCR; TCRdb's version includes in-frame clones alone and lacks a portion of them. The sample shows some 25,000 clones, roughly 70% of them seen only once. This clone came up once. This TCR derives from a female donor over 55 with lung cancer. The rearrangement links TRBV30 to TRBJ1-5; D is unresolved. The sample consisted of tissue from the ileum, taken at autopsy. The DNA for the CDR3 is TGTGCCTGGAGTGTGAACCGATTCCAGCCCCAGCATTTT. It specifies CAWSVNRFQPQHF.